A single sample gave rise to the 3 T cell receptor beta chains below, sequenced in a study of PD-1 blockade in classical Hodgkin lymphoma. Patients all relapsed after autologous stem cell transplantation, and there was variation in brentuximab vedotin exposure. Sequenced by immunoSEQ multiplex PCR; TCRdb stores in-frame clones only, minus some. The profile shows more than 140,000 clones, approximately 72% of them singletons. Sequencing used peripheral blood mononuclear cells (PBMCs), obtained before the second cycle of nivolumab. The receptors here all came from a human donor with classical Hodgkin lymphoma.

V usage is TRBV9 and J usage is TRBJ1-2; no reliable D call. The ends were cut back, 4 bases at V and 4 bases at J, with 11 bases in the middle. This CDR3 is 13 amino acids long. Germline V lookup: CDR1 SGDLS, CDR2 YYNGEE. The CDR3 DNA is TGTGCCAGCAGCTCCTCAGAGACCTATGGCTACACCTTC. It encodes CASSSSETYGYTF.

CDR3: CASSQAQGRNTEAFF. CDR3 nucleotides: TGCGCCAGCAGCCAAGCCCAGGGGAGAAACACTGAAGCTTTCTTT. The rearrangement uses TRBV4-1 and TRBJ1-1; D might be TRBD1 (6 bases). Trimming removed 1 base at V and 2 bases at J, with 11 bases between. CDR3 size: 15 residues. Germline assignment: CDR1 MGHRA and CDR2 YSYEKL.

The CDR3 loop is CASSKVFRNTDSNQPQHF. Written as DNA, the CDR3 is TGTGCCAGCAGCAAAGTTTTTCGGAACACCGATAGCAATCAGCCCCAGCATTTT. The J gene is TRBJ1-5, the V gene TRBV21-1. TRBV21-1 is annotated as a pseudogene. This CDR3 has 18 amino acids.